This T cell receptor (beta chain) was profiled in a study of shared clonotypes between healthy human individuals. In regard to this clone: Its antigen is as yet unknown.

From germline, CDR1 is ENHRY and CDR2 SYGVKD. The CDR3 spans 16 residues. Germline trimming cut 7 bases from V and 7 bases from J; bases unmatched to any gene: 16. Nashville, Tennessee was home to all donors, each a Caucasian adult. Here immunoSEQ multiplex PCR was the method, and the copy in TCRdb shows in-frame clones only, minus some. Of roughly 700,000 clones in the sample, about 74% were seen once. Overall study findings and caveats: Across subsets, estimated richness was generally greater for naive than for memory populations. Relative to clonotypes present in all four donors, those not shared had lower generation probabilities.

The J gene is TRBJ2-7, the V gene TRBV10-3; 10 bases are shared with TRBD2. The sequence was obtained from a woman in her twenties or thirties in good health. Specimen: memory CD4+ T cells sorted from blood. As to subset: CD45RA-negative fraction. CDR3 sequence (DNA): TGTGCCATCATGACGCATATGGCTAGCGGGAGCGAGGAGCAGTACTTC. As protein: CAIMTHMASGSEEQYF.